The 9 T cell receptor beta chains listed next were all sequenced from one sample in a study of post-analysis software for immune sequencing data. Study-level results: There were roughly 5 TRBV segments more frequent in patients than controls, and TRBV5-6, TRBV5-1 and TRBV20-1 were among them.

Unique molecular identifiers were built into the TCR beta cDNA libraries. TCRdb called the PCR reads again in MiXCR, with one record for every CDR3 protein. The table lists about 820,000 distinct CDR3 sequences, under 70% of them singletons. No antigen has been identified for these receptors. The sequenced material came from blood. The receptors stem from a girl between 10 and 17 years old with multiple sclerosis.

The sample holds many counts of this clonotype. CDR3 region: CSASSGRADYEQYF. The CDR3 coding sequence is TGCAGTGCTAGTAGCGGGAGGGCCGACTACGAGCAGTACTTC. The chain has TRBV20-1 and TRBJ2-7; 11 nucleotides align to TRBD2. Per germline, CDR1 DFQATT and CDR2 SNEGSKA (reference sequence). The V and J ends lost 3 bases and 3 bases, in that order; junction bases with no gene match: 4. The CDR3 spans 14 residues.

J is TRBJ2-6 and V is TRBV6-1; D unresolved. CDR1 is MNHNS and CDR2 is SASEGT in the germline V gene. V shed 9 bases and J shed 4 bases, with 10 bases lying between them. This CDR3 is built from 13 residues. The CDR3 region has the DNA TGTGCCAGTCAGGTTTCCGGGGCCAACGTCCTGACTTTC. This encodes CASQVSGANVLTF.

The chain recombines TRBV19 with TRBJ2-1; 7 bases are shared with TRBD2. The CDR3 runs 16 residues. Germline V gives CDR1 LNHDA, CDR2 SQIVND (reference sequence). V dropped 0 bases and J dropped 2; count of bases not matched to a gene: 4. This chain's CDR3 is CASSIEGEGPYNEQFF. In DNA form, the CDR3 reads TGTGCCAGTAGTATAGAGGGGGAGGGGCCCTACAATGAGCAGTTCTTC.

The chain is built from TRBV21-1 and TRBJ2-7; TRBD2, the D gene given by the table, was not confirmed from the DNA. TRBV21-1 represents a pseudogene. The CDR3 has 21 amino acids. Here the CDR3 reads CASSLTPPRTSGTWSSYEQYF. The CDR3 coding sequence is TGTGCCAGCAGTCTAACTCCCCCCAGGACTAGCGGGACCTGGAGCTCCTACGAGCAGTACTTC.

The chain joins TRBV7-8 to TRBJ2-2; 9 nucleotides line up with TRBD1. The CDR3 is 19 residues long. CDR1 and CDR2 from the germline V gene are SGHVS and FQNEAQ. V was clipped by 2 bases and J by 0 bases; unmatched bases: 10. The CDR3: CASSLSIPWDRANTGELFF. CDR3 coding DNA: TGTGCCAGCAGCTTAAGTATCCCCTGGGACAGGGCGAACACCGGGGAGCTGTTTTTT.

The genes are TRBV20-1 and TRBJ2-7; D assignment may be TRBD1 or TRBD2 (7 bases each). The CDR3 contains 12 residues. V was clipped by 5 bases and J by 6 bases, with 14 bases between them. Germline V gives CDR1 DFQATT, CDR2 SNEGSKA (reference sequence). The DNA of the CDR3 is TGCAGTGCTGAGACAGGGAGGGGCGAGCAGTACTTC. Translated, it gives CSAETGRGEQYF.

This chain uses TRBV2 with TRBJ1-2; D uncertain. V gave up 6 bases and J gave up 7 bases, with 9 bases separating them. CDR1 is SNHLY, CDR2 FYNNEI, per germline. This CDR3 is 11 amino acids long. CDR3 sequence: CASRLDGGYTF. The CDR3 nucleotides read TGTGCCAGCAGACTCGATGGTGGCTACACCTTC.

This clonotype appeared a few times. The rearrangement joins TRBV5-1 to TRBJ2-5; TRBD2 matches 10 bases. Germline V gene data show CDR1 as SGHRS and CDR2 as YFSETQ. With 4 bases clipped from V and 4 bases from J, the junction kept 7 bases outside the gene matches. CDR3 length equals 15 residues. CDR3 sequence (DNA): TGCGCCAGCAGCGATACCGGGACTAGCGTAGAGACCCAGTACTTC. Its translation is CASSDTGTSVETQYF. The full variable domain, completed using reference TRBV5-1 and TRBJ2-5, is KAGVTQTPRYLIKTRGQQVTLSCSPISGHRSVSWYQQTPGQGLQFLFEYFSETQRNKGNFPGRFSGRQFSNSRSEMNVSTLELGDSALYLCASSDTGTSVETQYFGPGTRLLVL.

This chain links TRBV5-1 with TRBJ1-4; no definite D call. The V gene lost 3 bases and the J gene lost 8 bases, with 23 bases spanning the gap. This CDR3 is built from 17 residues. The germline V gene has CDR1 SGHRS and CDR2 YFSETQ. CDR3 in amino acids: CASSYTGSHGRDEKLFF. The CDR3 region has the DNA TGCGCCAGCAGCTATACCGGGTCTCACGGGAGAGACGAAAAACTGTTTTTT.